Shown below are 27 T cell receptor beta chains from a single sample sequenced in a study of OX40 agonist ivuxolimab in advanced cancers. TCRdb's table, derived via immunoSEQ multiplex PCR, lists solely in-frame clones and lacks some. The sample holds 20,000 or so clones; 80% to 90% are singletons and the top ten take about 30%. Specimen: CD4+ or CD8+ T cells sorted from blood, collected in a trial of the OX40 agonist ivuxolimab. The receptor source for this set is an adult with an advanced solid tumor such as melanoma, head and neck, liver or kidney cancer.

The rearrangement uses TRBV5-6 and TRBJ2-7, with TRBD2 as a possible D gene (5 bases). The V and J ends lost 4 bases and 5 bases respectively, with 19 bases between them. CDR1 and CDR2 (germline): SGHDT, YYEEEE. The CDR3 is 15 amino acids. The CDR3 DNA follows: TGTGCCAGCAGCGTATCAGCTTCTTTCGGGGACGAGCAGTACTTC. It yields the protein CASSVSASFGDEQYF.

This clone was detected only once. V is TRBV28 and J is TRBJ1-5, with D maybe TRBD1 (5 bases). The V end lost 3 bases, the J end lost 0 bases, and 9 bases lay between the germline ends. The CDR3 is made up of 15 amino acids. The germline CDR1 and CDR2 sequences are MDHEN and SYDVKM. CDR3 coding DNA: TGTGCCAGCAGTTTCCTCAGGGATAGCAATCAGCCCCAGCATTTT. As protein: CASSFLRDSNQPQHF.

In its sample, this clone was seen a few times. This sequence joins TRBV7-2 and TRBJ1-2; tentatively, D is TRBD1 (5 bases). The CDR3 covers 15 residues. The V end lost 5 bases, the J end lost 5 bases, and 18 bases lay between the germline ends. CDR1 is SGHTA and CDR2 is FQGNSA in the germline V gene. The CDR3, as DNA: TGTGCCAGCAGCCCTCTCGAACAGGCCGTTTATGGCTACACCTTC. Protein product: CASSPLEQAVYGYTF. The full variable domain, completed using reference TRBV7-2 and TRBJ1-2, is GAGVSQSPSNKVTEKGKDVELRCDPISGHTALYWYRQSLGQGLEFLIYFQGNSAPDKSGLPSDRFSAERTGGSVSTLTIQRTQQEDSAVYLCASSPLEQAVYGYTFGSGTRLTVV.

The chain joins TRBV4-1 to TRBJ2-7, with TRBD1 identical over 8 bases. This CDR3 has 16 residues. V shed 0 bases and J 2 bases; nucleotides not matched to a gene: 6. Germline-derived CDR1 and CDR2 are MGHRA and YSYEKL. The CDR3 coding sequence is TGCGCCAGCAGCCAAGATCCCGGACAGGGCACCTACGAGCAGTACTTC. Protein sequence: CASSQDPGQGTYEQYF.

The chain couples TRBV14 to TRBJ2-3; D call uncertain. The CDR3 covers 15 residues. The V gene lost 1 base and the J gene lost 2 bases, with 10 bases spanning the gap. Germline CDR1 and CDR2: SGHDN and FVKESK. The CDR3 nucleotides read TGTGCCAGCAGCCAAGGGAGAATATTCACAGATACGCAGTATTTT. Translated, it gives CASSQGRIFTDTQYF.

This clone was picked up a small number of times. V usage is TRBV13 and J usage is TRBJ2-2, with D possibly being TRBD2 (6 bases). This CDR3 comprises 16 residues. V was clipped by 6 bases and J by 5 bases, with 19 bases between them. Germline assignment: CDR1 PRHDT and CDR2 FYEKMQ (reference sequence). CDR3 nucleotide sequence: TGTGCCAGCAGTGTCCGGGGACTTTGGGGGACCGGGGAGCTGTTTTTT. Residues: CASSVRGLWGTGELFF.

This sequence joins TRBV4-1 and TRBJ1-4; D is undetermined. Trimming took 0 bases from V and 0 from J, leaving 8 bases between them. The CDR3 consists of 16 residues. Germline V gene lookup returns CDR1 MGHRA and CDR2 YSYEKL. CDR3 in DNA: TGCGCCAGCAGCCAAGATCCGGTTGCAACTAATGAAAAACTGTTTTTT. Translating gives CASSQDPVATNEKLFF.

This chain links TRBV9 with TRBJ2-5, with 8 bases lining up with TRBD2. Germline V lookup: CDR1 SGDLS, CDR2 YYNGEE. The V gene end was trimmed by 1 base and the J gene end by 0 bases; junction bases not matched to a gene: 8. The CDR3 has 17 amino acids. CDR3 region: CASSVSWREANQETQYF. The CDR3 region has the DNA TGTGCCAGCAGCGTATCCTGGCGGGAGGCTAACCAAGAGACCCAGTACTTC.

The chain uses TRBV11-2 and TRBJ2-1, with D uncertain. The ends were cut back, 4 bases at V and 3 bases at J, with 10 bases in the middle. Germline CDR1 and CDR2: SGHAT and FQNNGV. CDR3 length: 14 residues. CDR3 residues: CASSSSASYNEQFF. Here the CDR3 DNA reads TGTGCCAGCAGCTCGTCAGCGAGCTACAATGAGCAGTTCTTC.

The chain uses TRBV29-1 and TRBJ2-7; 8 nucleotides match TRBD1. V shed 4 bases, J shed 6 bases, and the junction held 14 bases outside the gene matches. Germline-derived CDR1 and CDR2 are SQVTM and ANQGSEA. The CDR3 has 15 residues. CDR3 DNA: TGCAGCGTTGTTGTCAGGGGGCAGCTCGATGGCGAGCAGTACTTC. As protein: CSVVVRGQLDGEQYF.

V gene TRBV7-3 combines with J gene TRBJ2-1, with 8 bases fitting TRBD2. Germline loops: CDR1 SGHTA, CDR2 FQGTGA. The CDR3 is 17 residues long. Losses at the gene ends were 2 bases for V and 1 base for J; bases not matched to a gene: 7. The CDR3 reads CASSLGAGLDSYNEQFF. CDR3 coding DNA: TGTGCCAGCAGCTTAGGCGCGGGACTAGATTCCTACAATGAGCAGTTCTTC.

The sample holds a few counts of this clone. The rearrangement links TRBV27 to TRBJ2-1; 13 nucleotides agree with TRBD2. With V trimmed by 4 bases and J by 7 bases, 7 bases remained unmatched. The CDR3 covers 16 residues. CDR1 is MNHEY, CDR2 SMNVEV, per germline (reference sequence). CDR3 sequence (DNA): TGTGCCAGCAGTTACACTAGCGGGAGGGCCGGGAATGAGCAGTTCTTC. Encoded protein: CASSYTSGRAGNEQFF.

This sequence joins TRBV9 and TRBJ2-2, with D possibly TRBD1 on 6 matching bases. Germline-derived CDR1 and CDR2 are SGDLS and YYNGEE. With 0 bases removed from V and 7 bases from J, the gap between germline ends came to 13 bases. This CDR3 has 15 residues. CDR3: CASSVDTGSSGELFF. The CDR3, as DNA: TGTGCCAGCAGCGTAGATACAGGGAGTAGCGGGGAGCTGTTTTTT.

The chain combines TRBV5-5 with TRBJ1-5; no clear D gene. Trimming shortened V by 1 base and J by 0 bases, and 17 bases separated the two germline ends. The length of the CDR3 is 18 residues. CDR1 is SGHKS, CDR2 YYEKEE, per germline (reference sequence). The CDR3 spells CASSLHPGMADSNQPQHF. The CDR3 DNA reads TGTGCCAGCAGCTTGCATCCCGGAATGGCGGATAGCAATCAGCCCCAGCATTTT. The full variable domain, with the rest looked up from reference TRBV5-5 and TRBJ1-5, is DAGVTQSPTHLIKTRGQQVTLRCSPISGHKSVSWYQQVLGQGPQFIFQYYEKEERGRGNFPDRFSARQFPNYSSELNVNALLLGDSALYLCASSLHPGMADSNQPQHFGDGTRLSIL.

The rearrangement joins TRBV9 to TRBJ2-3; perhaps TRBD1 as D (6 bases). The V gene lost 3 bases and the J gene lost 4 bases, with 27 bases spanning the gap. The germline CDR1 and CDR2 sequences are SGDLS and YYNGEE. The CDR3 extends over 19 amino acids. The DNA for the CDR3 is TGTGCCAGCAGCGGTTCGGGGTCCGGTGGGGGCGCCCCGGCAGATACGCAGTATTTT. This translates into CASSGSGSGGGAPADTQYF.

The V and J genes are TRBV19 and TRBJ1-5; a possible D gene is TRBD1 (6 bases). V was cut by 3 bases and J by 3 bases, with 12 bases left in between. This CDR3 has 15 residues. Germline V lookup: CDR1 LNHDA, CDR2 SQIVND (reference sequence). CDR3 sequence (DNA): TGTGCCAGTAGTATGGAACAGGGTCACAATCAGCCCCAGCATTTT. This gives the protein CASSMEQGHNQPQHF.

This clone is medium-sized by share. The CDR3 DNA follows: TGTGCCAGCAGTGAAGCTGAGAACTATAATCAGCCCCAGCATTTT. Residues: CASSEAENYNQPQHF. The rearrangement uses TRBV6-1 and TRBJ1-5; D unclear. The germline gives CDR1 MNHNS, CDR2 SASEGT. Deletions cut 0 bases from V and 4 bases from J, with 10 bases between. The CDR3 totals 15 residues.

This chain links TRBV28 with TRBJ1-2; TRBD1 might be the D (5 bases). The V gene's germline CDR1 is MDHEN and CDR2 SYDVKM. The CDR3 sequence is 15 residues long. V gave up 4 bases and J gave up 4 bases, with 16 bases separating them. DNA of the CDR3: TGTGCCAGCAGTTCCCTGACAGCGGACTTCTATGGCTACACCTTC. Amino acid sequence: CASSSLTADFYGYTF.

The gene calls are TRBV4-2 and TRBJ2-7; no reliable D call. Deletions cut 1 base from V and 0 bases from J, with 10 bases between. Germline V gives CDR1 LGHNA, CDR2 YNFKEQ. The CDR3 consists of 15 residues. For the CDR3, the DNA is TGTGCCAGCAGCCAAGGAACGGGCACCTCCTACGAGCAGTACTTC. It codes for CASSQGTGTSYEQYF.

The chain has TRBV6-5 and TRBJ2-1, with D uncertain. This CDR3 is 15 amino acids long. V shed 6 bases and J shed 0 bases, with 12 bases lying between them. Germline V gene data show CDR1 as MNHEY and CDR2 as SVGAGI. DNA for the CDR3: TGTGCCAGCAGCGCCGGGCCCAGCTCCTACAATGAGCAGTTCTTC. Translation: CASSAGPSSYNEQFF.

This rearrangement joins TRBV11-2 to TRBJ1-4; weak D call: TRBD1 (5 bases). V lost 5 bases to trimming and J lost 8 bases, with 18 bases between them. The CDR3 runs to 15 residues. The germline CDR1 and CDR2 sequences are SGHAT and FQNNGV. DNA for the CDR3: TGTGCCAGCAGCCCCTTGGACACCGACTGGGAAAAACTGTTTTTT. This sequence encodes CASSPLDTDWEKLFF.

The rearrangement links TRBV7-8 to TRBJ1-3, with D unclear. Germline assignment: CDR1 SGHVS and CDR2 FQNEAQ. V lost 3 bases and J lost 0, with 12 bases in between. The CDR3 runs to 16 residues. CDR3 in DNA: TGTGCCAGCAGCTTGGGCAGTAAATACTCTGGAAACACCATATATTTT. Its protein is CASSLGSKYSGNTIYF.

The chain has TRBV6-5 and TRBJ2-1, with D perhaps TRBD2 (5 bases). Germline V gene sequence: CDR1 MNHEY, CDR2 SVGAGI. The CDR3 length is 13 residues. V dropped 0 bases and J dropped 15 bases, with 15 bases sitting between them. CDR3 sequence (DNA): TGTGCCAGCAGTTACTCCAGCGGACGAGACTCGTTCTTC. This codes for CASSYSSGRDSFF.

V usage is TRBV6-1 and J usage is TRBJ2-5, with D possibly matching TRBD2 (6 bases). Trimming took off 2 bases at V and 5 bases at J, with 15 bases between the two ends. The CDR3 is made up of 15 amino acids. Looked up from germline, CDR1 is MNHNS and CDR2 is SASEGT. CDR3 region: CASSELVGGQETQYF. DNA for the CDR3: TGTGCCAGCAGTGAATTGGTGGGAGGTCAGGAGACCCAGTACTTC.

This chain's CDR3 is CASSEWQGMTYEQYF. The CDR3 nucleotides are TGTGCCAGCAGTGAATGGCAGGGAATGACCTACGAGCAGTACTTC. V usage is TRBV2 and J usage is TRBJ2-7; a possible D gene is TRBD1 (5 bases). CDR1 is SNHLY, CDR2 FYNNEI, per germline. This CDR3 region has 15 residues. Trimming shortened V by 2 bases and J by 2 bases, and 13 bases separated the two germline ends.

This clone was detected once. This chain links TRBV2 with TRBJ1-2, with D possibly being TRBD1 (5 bases). Germline V gene data show CDR1 as SNHLY and CDR2 as FYNNEI. This CDR3 contains 13 residues. V lost 10 bases to trimming and J lost 2 bases, with 14 bases between them. The CDR3 reads CATDPRDNYGYTF. CDR3 nucleotide sequence: TGTGCCACCGACCCCCGGGACAACTATGGCTACACCTTC.

The rearrangement uses TRBV6-5 and TRBJ2-4; 10 positions match TRBD1. CDR3 size: 15 residues. The ends lost 6 bases at V and 1 base at J; junction bases unmatched: 3. From germline, CDR1 is MNHEY and CDR2 SVGAGI. CDR3 protein: CASSDRGLAKNIQYF. The CDR3 nucleotides read TGTGCCAGCAGCGACAGGGGGCTGGCCAAAAACATTCAGTACTTC.